Listed here are 27 T cell receptor beta chains from one sample, sequenced in a study of blood T cells in healthy people across ages. A J-beta primer mix and a sample-barcoded 5' primer were used in a second PCR of roughly 6 to 11 cycles. TCRdb processed the 5' RACE reads anew with MiXCR; each CDR3 protein has one entry. Of roughly 2 million distinct CDR3 sequences in the sample, 40% to 55% were seen once. The sequenced sample was blood. Every receptor here comes from a middle-aged woman in good health.

This chain connects TRBV20-1 to TRBJ1-5; 9 bases match TRBD1. This CDR3 has 17 amino acids. Germline assignment: CDR1 DFQATT and CDR2 SNEGSKA (reference sequence). V dropped 6 bases and J dropped 2; count of bases not matched to a gene: 14. For the CDR3, the DNA is TGCAGTGCACGCACCGGGACAGGGTTTGGGGGCAATCAGCCCCAGCATTTT. As protein: CSARTGTGFGGNQPQHF.

This chain uses TRBV18 with TRBJ2-1; TRBD2 might be the D (5 bases). V was trimmed by 4 bases and J by 4 bases, leaving 17 bases between them. CDR1 is KGHSH and CDR2 is LQKENI in the germline V gene. The CDR3 has 16 residues. The CDR3 sequence: CASSLPGAALYNEQFF. CDR3 DNA: TGTGCCAGCTCACTTCCTGGAGCGGCACTGTACAATGAGCAGTTCTTC.

This clonotype was counted between two and nine times. The V gene is TRBV29-1, the J gene TRBJ2-5, with D perhaps TRBD1 (5 bases). Trimming stripped 6 bases from V and 3 bases from J, with 14 bases between. Per the germline V gene, CDR1 is SQVTM and CDR2 is ANQGSEA. The CDR3 is 13 amino acids. This chain's CDR3 is CSVADNSEETQYF. Written as DNA, the CDR3 is TGCAGCGTGGCGGACAATTCGGAAGAGACCCAGTACTTC.

V is TRBV6-6 and J is TRBJ2-3; D is undetermined. The CDR3 spans 13 residues. Trimming left V 7 bases short and J 1 base short, with 9 bases between. Per germline, CDR1 MNHNY and CDR2 SVGAGI (reference sequence). In DNA, the CDR3 is TGTGCCAGCATTAGGGTTTGCACAGATACGCAGTATTTT. It is translated as CASIRVCTDTQYF.

This clonotype was seen more than once but under ten times. This chain links TRBV20-1 with TRBJ2-3, with 11 bases aligning to TRBD2. From germline, CDR1 is DFQATT and CDR2 SNEGSKA (reference sequence). The CDR3 has 18 amino acids. V gave up 3 bases and J gave up 3 bases; unmatched junction bases: 14. The CDR3 region has the DNA TGCAGTGCTAGGGAGACTAGCGGGGTATTAAGGTCGACAGATACGCAGTATTTT. This translates into CSARETSGVLRSTDTQYF.

The gene calls are TRBV6-5 and TRBJ2-7; 10 bases align to TRBD2. V lost 0 bases to trimming and J lost 4 bases; unmatched junction nucleotides: 6. CDR1 and CDR2 (germline): MNHEY, SVGAGI. The CDR3 extends over 16 amino acids. CDR3 residues: CASSYSVASGGYEQYF. CDR3 bases: TGTGCCAGCAGTTACTCTGTTGCTAGCGGGGGATACGAGCAGTACTTC.

The V gene is TRBV20-1, the J gene TRBJ2-1; 8 nucleotides agree with TRBD1. The germline gives CDR1 DFQATT, CDR2 SNEGSKA (reference sequence). CDR3 length: 14 amino acids. Trimming took 3 bases from V and 8 from J; bases not matched to a gene: 9. CDR3 residues: CSARLGQGAYEQFF. The DNA for the CDR3 is TGCAGTGCTAGGCTCGGACAGGGTGCCTATGAGCAGTTCTTC.

The V call is TRBV2, the J call TRBJ2-1; D uncertain. This CDR3 is 13 amino acids long. The V end was cut by 7 bases, the J end by 8 bases, with 15 bases between. The germline CDR1 and CDR2 sequences are SNHLY and FYNNEI. CDR3 residues: CASMGFPGDEQFF. The DNA of the CDR3 is TGTGCCAGCATGGGTTTTCCTGGGGATGAGCAGTTCTTC. Complete variable domain (other parts from reference TRBV2 and TRBJ2-1): EPEVTQTPSHQVTQMGQEVILRCVPISNHLYFYWYRQILGQKVEFLVSFYNNEISEKSEIFDDQFSVERPDGSNFTLKIRSTKLEDSAMYFCASMGFPGDEQFFGPGTRLTVL.

The rearrangement joins TRBV5-1 to TRBJ2-6; D uncertain. V lost 1 base to trimming and J lost 0 bases, with 14 bases between them. Germline CDR1 is SGHRS and CDR2 is YFSETQ. The CDR3 runs 18 residues. The CDR3 reads CASSLSSGPRSGANVLTF. The CDR3 region has the DNA TGCGCCAGCAGCTTGTCATCCGGACCCCGCTCTGGGGCCAACGTCCTGACTTTC.

This chain joins TRBV6-6 and TRBJ1-2; a weak D match, TRBD1 (6 bases). This CDR3 comprises 16 residues. Germline V gene lookup returns CDR1 MNHNY and CDR2 SVGAGI (reference sequence). Between the trimmed V and J ends, which lost 4 bases and 0 bases, there was a span of 15 bases. Written as DNA, the CDR3 is TGTGCCAGCAGTTGGCAGGGGCGAGCTTCTAACTATGGCTACACCTTC. This encodes CASSWQGRASNYGYTF.

The V gene is TRBV20-1, the J gene TRBJ2-1; the D is unclear. Germline V lookup: CDR1 DFQATT, CDR2 SNEGSKA (reference sequence). The CDR3 contains 10 residues. V lost 6 bases and J 5 bases, leaving 5 bases between the germline ends. The CDR3 sequence is CSAQDNEQFF. The CDR3 region has the DNA TGCAGTGCCCAAGACAATGAGCAGTTCTTC.

The V call is TRBV6-5, the J call TRBJ1-4; the D is unclear. V gave up 0 bases and J gave up 8 bases, with 10 bases separating them. Looked up from germline, CDR1 is MNHEY and CDR2 is SVGAGI. The CDR3 is made up of 14 amino acids. CDR3 loop: CASSYSLPGEKLFF. CDR3 sequence (DNA): TGTGCCAGCAGTTACTCTCTCCCCGGGGAAAAACTGTTTTTT.

The chain carries TRBV9 and TRBJ2-3; TRBD2 matches at 14 bases. Trimming took 4 bases from V and 2 from J; bases not matched to a gene: 12. The CDR3 is made up of 19 amino acids. CDR1 and CDR2 from the germline V gene are SGDLS and YYNGEE. CDR3 sequence: CASSLGLAGGAFSTDTQYF. The CDR3 nucleotides read TGTGCCAGCAGCTTAGGACTAGCGGGGGGCGCGTTCTCCACAGATACGCAGTATTTT.

The gene calls are TRBV5-1 and TRBJ2-3, with D tentatively TRBD1 or TRBD2 (5 bases each). Trimming removed 3 bases from V and 6 bases from J, with 17 bases in between. There are 15 residues in the CDR3. Germline V gene sequence: CDR1 SGHRS, CDR2 YFSETQ. CDR3 in amino acids: CASSSGPPQWDTQYF. For the CDR3, the DNA is TGCGCCAGCAGCTCGGGGCCCCCCCAGTGGGATACGCAGTATTTT.

The J gene is TRBJ2-3, the V gene TRBV7-2; TRBD1 is a possible D gene (6 bases). Per germline, CDR1 SGHTA and CDR2 FQGNSA. The V end was cut by 0 bases, the J end by 4 bases, with 11 bases between. The length of the CDR3 is 15 residues. CDR3 residues: CASSLAGKGADTQYF. CDR3 nucleotides: TGTGCCAGCAGCTTAGCGGGGAAGGGGGCAGATACGCAGTATTTT.

This chain joins TRBV24-1 and TRBJ2-7; 10 bases are a match to TRBD1. The J call may not be correct, given that the DNA end is closer to TRBJ2-5. This CDR3 comprises 13 residues. The V gene's germline CDR1 is KGHDR and CDR2 SFDVKD. The CDR3 here is CATGTGVRETQYF. The CDR3 DNA follows: TGTGCCACGGGGACAGGGGTTCGGGAGACCCAGTACTTC.

V usage is TRBV20-1 and J usage is TRBJ2-7; unclear D gene. The CDR3 runs to 13 residues. Looked up from germline, CDR1 is DFQATT and CDR2 is SNEGSKA (reference sequence). The germline V and J ends were trimmed by 4 bases and 3 bases, with 13 bases remaining between them. DNA of the CDR3: TGCAGTGCTACCCCCCGGCCTTACTACGAGCAGTACTTC. It specifies CSATPRPYYEQYF.

The chain uses TRBV6-6 and TRBJ2-5, with TRBD1 matching 12 bases. The J call may be in error: the DNA end matches TRBJ2-7 better. Germline V gene sequence: CDR1 MNHNY, CDR2 SVGAGI (reference sequence). CDR3 length equals 15 residues. The CDR3 DNA reads as TGTGCCAGCAGAACGGGACAGGGGGCGGAGTACGAGCAGTACTTC. Encoded protein: CASRTGQGAEYEQYF.

The CDR3 nucleotides read TGTGCCAGCAGCCGACTGATTGGCCCCCAAGAGACCCAGTACTTC. Translating it yields CASSRLIGPQETQYF. The chain combines TRBV7-8 with TRBJ2-4; the D is unclear. The DNA end is more similar to TRBJ2-5, so the J call may be wrong. CDR3 length: 15 amino acids. Per the germline V gene, CDR1 is SGHVS and CDR2 is FQNEAQ.

Only a few counts were recorded for this clonotype. The J gene is TRBJ2-6, the V gene TRBV25-1, with D perhaps matching TRBD1 or TRBD2 (5 bases each). Trimming shortened V by 9 bases and J by 0 bases, and 18 bases separated the two germline ends. The CDR3 spans 17 residues. Germline V CDR1 and CDR2: MGHDK, SYGVNS. CDR3 region: CASKPGTGFSGANVLTF. DNA of the CDR3: TGTGCCAGTAAACCCGGGACGGGCTTCTCTGGGGCCAACGTCCTGACTTTC.

The chain couples TRBV12-3 or TRBV12-4 to TRBJ2-4; D might be TRBD1 (7 bases). Matching the DNA end better, TRBJ2-5 makes the J call doubtful. This CDR3 has 14 residues. In DNA, the CDR3 is TGTGCCAGCAGTACCCAGGGGGGCGGCGAGACCCAGTACTTC. Its protein is CASSTQGGGETQYF.

The chain employs TRBV20-1 and TRBJ1-2; the D is unclear. V gave up 0 bases and J gave up 1 base, with 6 bases separating them. Looked up from germline, CDR1 is DFQATT and CDR2 is SNEGSKA (reference sequence). CDR3 length: 13 amino acids. CDR3 DNA sequence: TGCAGTGCTAGAGATAACCTTAACTATGGCTACACCTTC. Protein: CSARDNLNYGYTF.

This clonotype has just a few counts. The chain combines TRBV20-1 with TRBJ2-3, with D perhaps assigned TRBD1 or TRBD2 (5 bases each). Germline V lookup: CDR1 DFQATT, CDR2 SNEGSKA (reference sequence). Trimming removed 4 bases at V and 4 bases at J, with 27 bases between. The CDR3 consists of 18 residues. The CDR3 coding sequence is TGCAGTGCTACCCCCTCCTTTTTTCGGGGACGGAGCTCAGATACGCAGTATTTT. Translating gives CSATPSFFRGRSSDTQYF.

This chain links TRBV4-3 with TRBJ1-2, with D uncertain. V was clipped by 0 bases and J by 0 bases, with 11 bases between them. CDR1 is LGHNA, CDR2 YSLEER, per germline. The CDR3 extends over 16 amino acids. DNA of the CDR3: TGCGCCAGCAGCCAAGATTTGGCAGCAGCTAACTATGGCTACACCTTC. Translating gives CASSQDLAAANYGYTF.

This chain connects TRBV7-2 to TRBJ2-1, with D maybe TRBD2 (5 bases). The CDR3 extends over 16 amino acids. From germline, CDR1 is SGHTA and CDR2 FQGNSA. V dropped 2 bases and J dropped 2 bases, with 13 bases sitting between them. CDR3 bases: TGTGCCAGCAGCTTATCCCCCCTGACTACCTACAATGAGCAGTTCTTC. Translated, it gives CASSLSPLTTYNEQFF.

This clonotype has ten or more counts. The V and J genes are TRBV9 and TRBJ1-2; D ambiguous. CDR1 is SGDLS, CDR2 YYNGEE, per germline. The CDR3 runs 10 residues. Trimming stripped 3 bases from V and 7 bases from J, with 4 bases between. CDR3: CASSGAGYTF. CDR3 bases: TGTGCCAGCAGCGGGGCTGGCTACACCTTC. The whole variable domain, filled in from reference TRBV9 and TRBJ1-2, reads DSGVTQTPKHLITATGQRVTLRCSPRSGDLSVYWYQQSLDQGLQFLIQYYNGEERAKGNILERFSAQQFPDLHSELNLSSLELGDSALYFCASSGAGYTFGSGTRLTVV.

The sample holds a few counts of this clonotype. This rearrangement joins TRBV12-3 or TRBV12-4 to TRBJ2-7, with TRBD1 matching over 8 bases. The length of the CDR3 is 15 residues. V was pared by 5 bases and J by 4 bases, with 10 bases of the junction left unmatched. CDR3 loop: CASSQSTGGRYEQYF. For the CDR3, the DNA is TGTGCCAGCAGTCAATCCACAGGGGGGAGGTACGAGCAGTACTTC.